Below, one TCR beta chain is given with its context. The target of this receptor is not known. Base qualities are not provided; no much larger clone lies one nucleotide away. The data were obtained in a study of cytomegalovirus exposure and HLA in healthy donors (dated by TCRdb to the late 2010s). As for the study more broadly: According to an earlier analysis of 587 of the donors, about 179 million T cells yielded 117 million unique TCR beta sequences and about 300 Gb of sequence data. About 300 gigabases of sequencing data and 70 million to 95 million unique TCR sequences made up an early release that covered fewer than 650 HLA-typed donors. The genetic ancestry cluster associated with self-reported Caucasian donors included 80% to 90% of the 398 genotyped donors. The aim of the study was to test whether cataloging public T cell receptors could identify signatures of past pathogen exposure. Using immunosequencing, the study profiled T cell repertoires from 550 to 750 subjects and related those repertoires to cytomegalovirus serostatus. A separate validation cohort of more than 100 different subjects was used in addition to the roughly 700-subject first cohort. The study combined high-throughput TCR immunosequencing, statistical association of individual TCRs with disease status, and machine learning to predict cytomegalovirus infection status. To study patterns of TCR occurrence, a later analysis re-analyzed previously published TCR beta repertoires from 550 to 800 donors and added high-resolution HLA genotyping. The later analysis used no new phenotypic data to find candidate immune exposures, relying instead on TCR beta sequences and their occurrence across donors. An earlier analysis of 500 to 750 of the donors applied high-throughput TCR beta sequencing to assess whether each TCR beta V gene segment acted as functional or pseudogenic. Donor age, sex, ethnicity and CMV serostatus were compiled together with the repertoire data. A later genetic analysis took genome-wide SNP genotypes for about three fifths of the 666 donors and used that subset as a discovery cohort. All discovery cohort repertoires had been generated using a single sequencing platform. Both class I and class II loci were covered by HLA typing, at four-digit resolution. The number of typed donors differed by locus: roughly 629-630 for A, B, C, DRB1 and DQB1; 522 for DQA1; approximately 600 for DPA1; and some 430 for DPB1. A few DR-DQ haplotypes were treated as single units for association and clustering because of strong linkage in the cohort. Among around 400 genotyped donors of the cohort, an average of around 220,000 unique TCR beta nucleotide sequences was sequenced per donor, of which about 18% were non-productive. Study-wide findings and limitations: A later analysis found that HLA-associated TCR beta chains were more clonally expanded and had lower generation probabilities than equally common non-associated chains. The presence/absence analyses assumed that sequencing depth was roughly uniform across donors, and that assumption may not be true. A few of the identified cytomegalovirus-associated TCR beta chains were confirmed in vitro to be specific for cytomegalovirus antigens. Strong co-occurrence of HLA alleles, especially DR and DQ, made assigning TCR associations to individual alleles difficult. Broadly in line with IMGT annotations, most TCR beta V segments showed up in productive rearrangements about 87% or about 30% of the time in an earlier analysis of 587 of the donors. Linkage disequilibrium might explain the correlated functional status among segregating V segments, but an unknown experimental factor could not be ruled out. A further reported finding was that TCR beta sequences accurately predicted the HLA-A and HLA-B alleles for most subjects in the first cohort. In the study, about 150 TCR beta chains were listed as associated with cytomegalovirus. Several of the top co-occurrence clusters appeared to be linked to parvovirus B19, influenza, CMV and Epstein-Barr virus, according to a later analysis. A later genetic analysis associated a missense DCLRE1C variant with V-gene and J-gene trimming of TCR beta chains, and an independent cohort replicated the association. A later analysis found that TCR association rates varied across HLA loci, with DRB1 alleles showing the most associated TCRs and HLA-C alleles the fewest. The earlier analysis of approximately 540 of the donors excluded 15 to 20 rarely observed V segments, including chromosome 9 orphons, because counts were too low. A cluster of highly shared sequence variants was judged likely to be a technical artifact of the sequencing pipeline. For the cohort, immune exposure information was limited to CMV serostatus. The authors suggested that the approach could potentially be generalized to other disease states and immunological phenotypes. Most TCR sequences were seen in very few donors, while some public TCRs were found in many individuals. According to a later analysis, most CMV-associated TCR beta chains appeared to be HLA-restricted, and the HLA associations seemed to be driven largely by CMV exposure. HLA typing was unavailable for some donors at each locus, so association tests used only the typed subset. The classifier was reported to diagnose cytomegalovirus status with high specificity and sensitivity in both the original and validation cohorts. In a later genetic analysis, fewer N-insertions in productive TCRs were reported among donors in an Asian-associated ancestry cluster than the roughly 640-donor mean. Only TCR beta chains were sequenced in this cohort, and the absence of alpha or paired-chain data limited detectable features. The 87-base-pair reads could not distinguish some IMGT-functional V segments, including TRBV6-2 and TRBV6-3, so those segments were excluded. Specific HLA alleles were associated with about 17,000 TCR beta sequences at a false discovery rate of 0.05 in a later analysis.

The receptor library was made with the immunoSEQ multiplex PCR assay. For the multiplex PCR, a mixture combining 60 forward primers for TCR Vbeta segments and 13 reverse primers for TCR Jbeta segments was used. The CDR3 region of rearranged TCR beta genes was amplified from genomic DNA by a multiplex PCR assay. The amplified TCR beta libraries were sequenced on the Illumina HiSeq System as 87-base-pair reads. Turning to the authors' computational methods: A later analysis tallied tens of millions of unique TCR beta chains across the 666 repertoires, and approximately 12 million of those chains were shared by two or more donors. Raw reads were error-corrected and collapsed into unique sequences with a nearest-neighbor algorithm that merged closely related sequences to remove PCR and sequencing errors. CDR3 sequences were aligned to IMGT reference sequences to assign V, D and J gene segments. For a sequence to be retained, a match of at least six nucleotides was required to both a V gene segment and a J gene segment. Rearrangements were classified as productive when the CDR3 lacked stop codons and remained in frame with V and J, and all other rearrangements were classified as non-productive. Following IMGT convention, CDR3 was defined as the stretch from the second conserved V-encoded cysteine up to the conserved J-encoded phenylalanine. Sequences without an unambiguous match to a single V gene segment were excluded from the earlier analysis of a few hundred of the donors. In an earlier analysis of around 600 of the donors, V segments were called functional above 56.7% productive rearrangements and were called segregating when the between-donor standard deviation exceeded 5%. To diagnose cytomegalovirus status from the catalog of TCR beta chain sequences, a statistical classification framework was built. A later analysis assigned V and J genes by comparing TCR nucleotide sequences with IMGT/GENE-DB human TR gene sequences. A later analysis assigned CDR3 sequences and most-parsimonious VDJ recombination scenarios with the TCRdist pipeline. In a later analysis, each TCR beta chain was defined by its CDR3 amino acid sequence together with its V-gene family, and reads without a unique V-gene family were excluded. To address suspected cross-contamination and a sequencing artifact, a later analysis removed approximately 590 highly shared, low-generation-probability nucleotide sequences. A later analysis calculated a clonal expansion index for each public chain from normalized within-repertoire ranks of inferred template counts. A later analysis computed generation probabilities with a VDJ recombination model fitted to out-of-frame rearrangements, and checked the results against IGoR. In a later analysis, TCR-TCR, TCR-HLA and TCR-CMV co-occurrence was scored with hypergeometric tests, and a repertoire-size bias correction was applied to TCR pairs. False discovery rates were estimated in a later analysis by permuting HLA or CMV assignments 20 times. In a later analysis, co-occurring TCRs were grouped using DBSCAN, and TCRdist sequence similarity was added for clustering within HLA-allele-positive subsets. For co-occurrence clustering, repertoires with fewer than 30,000 or more than 120,000 public chains were excluded, along with about five repertoires with anomalous nucleotide sharing. Sourced from immuneACCESS, this table was stored by TCRdb with only in-frame sequences that have V and J called. A share of the clones is absent; for the studies checked, an unresolved V gene accounts for under half, and the remainder has no known explanation. V, J and clone size derive from that table, while D and trimming were established from the DNA sequence. Present in this sample are about 160,000 clones, roughly 88% of which were seen just once. The top ten hold roughly 6.5% of the sample.

CDR1 and CDR2 are read off the germline V gene (reference sequence) as MNHNY and SVGAGI. V is pruned by 6 bases and J by 7 bases, leaving 2 bases of the junction without a gene match. From cysteine to phenylalanine, the CDR3 is 13 amino acids long. Only CDR3 DNA remains: 39 bases, in frame from the first base. In total, 600 or so healthy bone marrow donors made up the cohort. At the time of sampling, all cohort members were nominally healthy, though unrecorded immune exposures were likely present. The donor tested CMV seropositive, placing the donor among the 250 to 300 seropositive members of the cohort. Every donor gave a peripheral blood sample, and the peripheral blood mononuclear cells from that sample were used for TCR beta sequencing. Genomic DNA extraction from the blood cell samples was performed with the Qiagen DNeasy Blood Extraction Kit.

The TCR comes from a man aged 45-60 years in good health and CMV-seropositive. This sequence uses TRBV6-6 and TRBJ1-4; TRBD1 matches 10 bases in the middle. Sequencing was done on a sample of PBMCs. The sequenced DNA: TGTGCCAGCAGCCGGGACAGGGGTGAAAAACTGTTTTTT. Its coded protein is CASSRDRGEKLFF.